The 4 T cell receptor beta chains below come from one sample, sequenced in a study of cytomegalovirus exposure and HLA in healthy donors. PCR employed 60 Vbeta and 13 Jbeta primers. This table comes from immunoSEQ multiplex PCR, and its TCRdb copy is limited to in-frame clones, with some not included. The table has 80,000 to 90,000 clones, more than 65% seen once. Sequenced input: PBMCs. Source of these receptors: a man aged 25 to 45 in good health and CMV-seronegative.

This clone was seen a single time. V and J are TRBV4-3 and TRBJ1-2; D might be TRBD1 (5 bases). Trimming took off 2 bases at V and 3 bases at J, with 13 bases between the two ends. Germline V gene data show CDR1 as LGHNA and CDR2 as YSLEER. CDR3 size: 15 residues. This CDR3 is CASSQTAGLHYGYTF. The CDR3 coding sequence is TGCGCCAGCAGCCAAACTGCGGGACTCCACTATGGCTACACCTTC.

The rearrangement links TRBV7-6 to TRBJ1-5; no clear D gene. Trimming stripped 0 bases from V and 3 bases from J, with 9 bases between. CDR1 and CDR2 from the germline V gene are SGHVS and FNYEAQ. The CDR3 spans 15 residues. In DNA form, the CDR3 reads TGTGCCAGCAGCTTAGCGGGCGGACTCAATCAGCCCCAGCATTTT. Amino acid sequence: CASSLAGGLNQPQHF. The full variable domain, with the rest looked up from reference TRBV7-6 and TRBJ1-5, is GAGVSQSPRYKVTKRGQDVALRCDPISGHVSLYWYRQALGQGPEFLTYFNYEAQQDKSGLPNDRFSAERPEGSISTLTIQRTEQRDSAMYRCASSLAGGLNQPQHFGDGTRLSIL.

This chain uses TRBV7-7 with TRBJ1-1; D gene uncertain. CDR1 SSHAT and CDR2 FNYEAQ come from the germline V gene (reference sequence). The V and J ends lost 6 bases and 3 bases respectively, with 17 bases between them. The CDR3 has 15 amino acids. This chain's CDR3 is CASSEKLPEDTEAFF. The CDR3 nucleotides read TGTGCCAGCAGTGAAAAACTGCCGGAGGACACTGAAGCTTTCTTT.

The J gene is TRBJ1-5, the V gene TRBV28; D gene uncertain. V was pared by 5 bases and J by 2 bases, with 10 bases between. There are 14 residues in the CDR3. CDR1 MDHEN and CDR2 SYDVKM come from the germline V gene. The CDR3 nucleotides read TGTGCCAGCAGTCGTCGCGGGGGCAATCAGCCCCAGCATTTT. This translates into CASSRRGGNQPQHF.